This is a list of T cell receptor beta chains from one sample in a study of shared clonotypes between healthy human individuals. Measured with immunoSEQ multiplex PCR; TCRdb has only the in-frame clones, and not every one. Of roughly 760,000 clones detected, roughly 70% appear once; the ten largest clones hold about 1.8%. What was sequenced was memory CD4+ T cells sorted from blood. The receptors here all came from a woman between 25 and 40 years old in good health. The CDR3 runs from the conserved cysteine through the conserved F or W.

cdr3_length j_call v_call cdr3_aa
14 TRBJ1-2 TRBV23-1 CASSLLGENYGYTF
14 TRBJ1-2 TRBV2 CASSERQGSYGYTF
14 TRBJ2-7 TRBV27 CASSPAGPSYEQYF
13 TRBJ1-5 TRBV5-5 CASSPGGPEPQHF
13 TRBJ2-1 TRBV11-3 CASSAGPRGEQFF
14 TRBJ2-3 TRBV5-1 CASSWGDSTDTQYF
16 TRBJ2-6 TRBV5-5 CASSLGTYSGANVLTF
16 TRBJ2-2 TRBV5-1 CASSLAAAANTGELFF
17 TRBJ2-1 TRBV10-3 CAISDLRTLTTHDEQFF
15 TRBJ1-5 TRBV2 CASSDVGLGNQPQHF
15 TRBJ2-7 TRBV4-2 CASSPGTGGWYEQYF
16 TRBJ2-2 TRBV6-1 CASSESGGPNTGELFF
15 TRBJ2-1 TRBV9 CASSVTDRYYNEQFF
16 TRBJ2-3 TRBV28 CASAPHGGLAFRGQYF
14 TRBJ1-2 TRBV7-9 CASSPGQGGYGYTF
14 TRBJ2-5 TRBV6-5 CASSQGLAGGEQYF